These 27 T cell receptor beta chains came from one sample sequenced in a study of blood T cell repertoires in COVID-19 (dated by TCRdb to the early 2020s). Preparation of the library involved the immunoSEQ multiplex PCR assay. As stored in TCRdb, this immuneACCESS dataset retains in-frame rearrangements with V and J assigned. A fraction of the clones does not appear; measured against another copy, unresolved V genes explain less than half of the discrepancy, and the remainder lacks a known reason. A total of 300,000 to 350,000 clones appear in this sample, 90% of them only once. In total, the top ten clones hold 3.5% to 5% of the sample. Sequencing was performed on PBMCs or T cells enriched from blood (not recorded which). Receptor source: a young woman with acute COVID-19.

This clone was recorded only once. V and J are TRBV28 and TRBJ1-1; TRBD1 agrees at 8 bases. J gave up 6 bases and V 1 base, and 7 bases lay outside the gene matches. The germline V gene has CDR1 MDHEN and CDR2 SYDVKM. This CDR3 is built from 15 residues. The CDR3, as DNA: TGTGCCAGCAGTTTATCGCCAGGGGGCTTGTCTGAAGCTTTCTTT. It yields the protein CASSLSPGGLSEAFF.

The chain is built from TRBV24-1 and TRBJ1-2, with TRBD1 identical over 8 bases. With V trimmed by 3 bases and J by 8 bases, 10 bases remained unmatched. The germline CDR1 and CDR2 sequences are KGHDR and SFDVKD. This CDR3 has 15 residues. This chain's CDR3 is CATSDATGETSGYTF. CDR3 in DNA: TGTGCCACCAGTGATGCGACAGGGGAAACCTCCGGCTACACCTTC.

The rearrangement uses TRBV11-2 and TRBJ1-6, with D perhaps TRBD1 (5 bases). The CDR3 runs to 19 residues. The germline gives CDR1 SGHAT, CDR2 FQNNGV. V lost 5 bases and J 5 bases, leaving 25 bases between the germline ends. The CDR3 DNA is TGTGCCAGCAGCCCGCAACCTTGGAGGAGGGGAGAAGATAATTCACCCCTCCACTTT. Protein: CASSPQPWRRGEDNSPLHF. Together with reference TRBV11-2 and TRBJ1-6, the CDR3 gives the full variable domain: EAGVAQSPRYKIIEKRQSVAFWCNPISGHATLYWYQQILGQGPKLLIQFQNNGVVDDSQLPKDRFSAERLKGVDSTLKIQPAKLEDSAVYLCASSPQPWRRGEDNSPLHFGNGTRLTVT.

J is TRBJ1-1 and V is TRBV5-1; a weak D match, TRBD1 (5 bases). V lost 6 bases and J lost 0, with 9 bases in between. Germline loops: CDR1 SGHRS, CDR2 YFSETQ. CDR3 size: 13 residues. Written as DNA, the CDR3 is TGCGCCAGCAATCGGGACTTGAACACTGAAGCTTTCTTT. Its translation is CASNRDLNTEAFF.

This chain joins TRBV20-1 and TRBJ1-4, with 9 bases that match TRBD1. The ends lost 3 bases at V and 6 bases at J; junction bases unmatched: 2. CDR1 and CDR2 (germline): DFQATT, SNEGSKA (reference sequence). The CDR3 covers 13 residues. DNA of the CDR3: TGCAGTGCTAGTAGGACAGGGGATGAAAAACTGTTTTTT. Encoded protein: CSASRTGDEKLFF.

The genes are TRBV5-8 and TRBJ1-2, with D perhaps TRBD1 (6 bases). Germline V lookup: CDR1 SGHTS, CDR2 YDEGEE. V was clipped by 4 bases and J by 8 bases, with 21 bases between them. CDR3 length equals 15 residues. The CDR3 DNA sequence: TGTGCCAGCAGCCCCGGACAGCCCGGGCTAATAGGCTACACCTTC. Translated: CASSPGQPGLIGYTF.

V and J are TRBV19 and TRBJ1-1, with D tentatively TRBD1 (6 bases). Trimming cost V 6 bases and J 8 bases, with 19 bases left between them. CDR3 length: 14 residues. The germline V gene has CDR1 LNHDA and CDR2 SQIVND (reference sequence). This CDR3 is CASSQTGTLNEAFF. CDR3 DNA sequence: TGTGCCAGTAGCCAGACCGGGACACTTAACGAAGCTTTCTTT.

This rearrangement joins TRBV27 to TRBJ1-1; D is unclear. The V end was cut by 3 bases, the J end by 0 bases, with 11 bases between. This CDR3 comprises 15 residues. Germline lookup yields CDR1 MNHEY and CDR2 SMNVEV (reference sequence). This CDR3 is CASSFSHSMNTEAFF. The DNA of the CDR3 is TGTGCCAGCAGTTTCTCCCACTCCATGAACACTGAAGCTTTCTTT.

This chain uses TRBV10-3 with TRBJ1-2; TRBD1 agrees at 8 bases. Germline V CDR1 and CDR2: ENHRY, SYGVKD. The CDR3 runs to 15 residues. V lost 6 bases to trimming and J lost 3 bases; unmatched junction nucleotides: 9. CDR3 DNA sequence: TGTGCCATCAGGAGACAGGGGCCAACGGACTATGGCTACACCTTC. Its protein product is CAIRRQGPTDYGYTF.

The chain employs TRBV7-9 and TRBJ2-7, with D possibly being TRBD2 (7 bases). The ends were cut back, 5 bases at V and 5 bases at J, with 16 bases in the middle. The CDR3 contains 14 residues. Germline-derived CDR1 and CDR2 are SEHNR and FQNEAQ (reference sequence). The CDR3 loop reads CASSADGGPHEQYF. In DNA form, the CDR3 reads TGTGCCAGCAGCGCCGACGGGGGGCCCCACGAGCAGTACTTC.

The CDR3 sequence: CASRGTSGSQYF. In DNA, the CDR3 is TGTGCCAGCAGGGGGACTAGCGGCTCGCAGTATTTT. The chain recombines TRBV9 with TRBJ2-3; the match to TRBD2 covers 11 bases. This CDR3 comprises 12 residues. Germline CDR1 reads SGDLS; CDR2 reads YYNGEE. Trimming removed 5 bases from V and 10 bases from J; junction bases left unmatched: 3.

This clone was recorded a few times. The chain recombines TRBV27 with TRBJ2-2, with 8 bases identical to TRBD1. The CDR3 is 14 residues long. With 6 bases clipped from V and 7 bases from J, the junction kept 7 bases outside the gene matches. CDR1 and CDR2 (germline): MNHEY, SMNVEV (reference sequence). The CDR3: CASRPGQARGELFF. CDR3 bases: TGTGCCAGCAGACCGGGACAGGCGCGCGGGGAGCTGTTTTTT.

The V and J genes are TRBV7-4 and TRBJ2-7, with 7 positions matching TRBD2. V shed 7 bases, J shed 4 bases, and the junction held 13 bases outside the gene matches. There are 15 residues in the CDR3. In germline, CDR1 is SGHVT, CDR2 SQSDAQ. This CDR3 reads CASTRLASGEYEQYF. The CDR3 region has the DNA TGTGCCAGCACCCGCCTGGCCAGCGGGGAATACGAGCAGTACTTC.

The table lists this clone with a count of one. The chain has TRBV6-5 and TRBJ1-4; no reliable D call. Trimming pared 11 bases from V and 0 bases from J, leaving 13 bases between. This CDR3 is 14 amino acids long. CDR1 MNHEY and CDR2 SVGAGI come from the germline V gene. CDR3 in DNA: TGTGCCTCCTCCCCACTCGCAACTAATGAAAAACTGTTTTTT. Encoded protein: CASSPLATNEKLFF.

V usage is TRBV11-1 and J usage is TRBJ2-5, with D unclear. The CDR3 extends over 14 amino acids. Germline V gene data show CDR1 as SGHAT and CDR2 as FQDESV (reference sequence). Trimming cost V 4 bases and J 1 base, with 10 bases left between them. For the CDR3, the DNA is TGTGCCAGCAGCTCCGAGGAACGCCAAGAGACCCAGTACTTC. It yields the protein CASSSEERQETQYF.

The chain links TRBV2 to TRBJ1-3; a weak D match, TRBD1 (6 bases). The CDR3 is 15 amino acids. Trimming stripped 10 bases from V and 7 bases from J, with 23 bases between. Germline V gene lookup returns CDR1 SNHLY and CDR2 FYNNEI. CDR3 sequence reads: CATYRGGRSSNTIYF. CDR3 coding DNA: TGTGCCACCTACCGGGGGGGCAGGAGTTCCAACACCATATATTTT.

This clone was recorded only once. The chain has TRBV11-3 and TRBJ1-2; 10 bases fit TRBD1. CDR3 length: 14 amino acids. The V and J ends lost 6 bases and 3 bases, in that order; junction bases with no gene match: 4. Germline V CDR1 and CDR2: SGHNT, YENEEA. The CDR3 sequence is CASSGQGDDYGYTF. CDR3 DNA sequence: TGTGCCAGCAGTGGACAGGGGGACGACTATGGCTACACCTTC.

This clone was detected once. The chain joins TRBV14 to TRBJ1-1; 7 bases are shared with TRBD1. V trimming: 3 bases; J trimming: 5 bases; junction bases outside the gene matches: 6. From germline, CDR1 is SGHDN and CDR2 FVKESK. This CDR3 is 14 amino acids long. CDR3 coding DNA: TGTGCCAGCAGCCAGAGGACAGGTGGAACTGAAGCTTTCTTT. Protein product: CASSQRTGGTEAFF.

The chain combines TRBV24-1 with TRBJ2-7; 7 nucleotides line up with TRBD1. CDR1 KGHDR and CDR2 SFDVKD come from the germline V gene. V lost 3 bases, J lost 2 bases, and 0 bases stayed unmatched. The CDR3 is 13 amino acids. The CDR3 sequence is CATSDQGAYEQYF. Written as DNA, the CDR3 is TGTGCCACCAGTGATCAGGGGGCCTACGAGCAGTACTTC.

The V call is TRBV28, the J call TRBJ2-4; 7 nucleotides match TRBD1. The CDR3 is 16 residues long. From germline, CDR1 is MDHEN and CDR2 SYDVKM. With 6 bases clipped from V and 1 base from J, the junction kept 9 bases outside the gene matches. CDR3 sequence: CASSVTGLNAKNIQYF. Here the CDR3 DNA reads TGTGCCAGCAGCGTGACAGGGCTGAACGCCAAAAACATTCAGTACTTC. The whole variable domain, filled in from reference TRBV28 and TRBJ2-4, reads DVKVTQSSRYLVKRTGEKVFLECVQDMDHENMFWYRQDPGLGLRLIYFSYDVKMKEKGDIPEGYSVSREKKERFSLILESASTNQTSMYLCASSVTGLNAKNIQYFGAGTRLSVL.

The chain has TRBV5-6 and TRBJ1-2; the D is unclear. Germline CDR1 SGHDT, CDR2 YYEEEE. Trimming removed 0 bases from V and 3 bases from J, with 9 bases in between. CDR3 length equals 14 residues. The CDR3 region has the DNA TGTGCCAGCAGCTTGGGGTCGAGATACTATGGCTACACCTTC. The encoded protein is CASSLGSRYYGYTF.

This clone was recorded once. The J gene is TRBJ1-5, the V gene TRBV4-2, with unresolved D. Per the germline V gene, CDR1 is LGHNA and CDR2 is YNFKEQ. The length of the CDR3 is 16 residues. Trimming removed 0 bases at V and 2 bases at J, with 11 bases between. The CDR3 DNA sequence: TGTGCCAGCAGCCAAGAGTCCGGGGAGTGCAATCAGCCCCAGCATTTT. This gives the protein CASSQESGECNQPQHF.

This clone appeared once. The rearrangement uses TRBV10-2 and TRBJ2-2, with 11 nucleotides matching TRBD2. CDR1 is WSHSY, CDR2 SAAADI, per germline. Trimming removed 6 bases from V and 7 bases from J; junction bases left unmatched: 13. The CDR3 consists of 17 residues. In DNA, the CDR3 is TGCGCCAGCAGCCGTAGCGGGAGGGCCAACGGGATCGGGGAGCTGTTTTTT. Residues: CASSRSGRANGIGELFF.

The chain joins TRBV3-1 (or the pseudogene TRBV3-2) to TRBJ1-1; D not resolved. This CDR3 has 16 amino acids. Germline V gives CDR1 LGHDT, CDR2 YNNKEL (reference sequence). V shed 0 bases and J shed 1 base, with 12 bases lying between them. CDR3 bases: TGTGCCAGCAGCCAAGAAGTAGAGGGTCCGAACACTGAAGCTTTCTTT. Its translation is CASSQEVEGPNTEAFF.

The chain links TRBV7-3 to TRBJ2-1; a weak D match, TRBD1 (6 bases). The CDR3 consists of 15 residues. Trimming took 4 bases from V and 7 from J, leaving 17 bases between them. Germline V lookup: CDR1 SGHTA, CDR2 FQGTGA. This CDR3 reads CASSSIQGGLNEQFF. Written as DNA, the CDR3 is TGTGCCAGCAGCTCTATACAGGGTGGGCTGAATGAGCAGTTCTTC. Drawing the rest from reference TRBV7-3 and TRBJ2-1, the complete variable domain is GAGVSQTPSNKVTEKGKYVELRCDPISGHTALYWYRQSLGQGPEFLIYFQGTGAADDSGLPNDRFFAVRPEGSVSTLKIQRTERGDSAVYLCASSSIQGGLNEQFFGPGTRLTVL.

For this clone: Other DNA sequences in this sample translate to the same CDR3. The chain joins TRBV19 to TRBJ1-3; D unclear. Germline values: CDR1 LNHDA, CDR2 SQIVND (reference sequence). This CDR3 has 14 amino acids. V was clipped by 1 base and J by 0 bases, with 4 bases between them. The CDR3 reads CASSIAGSGNTIYF. DNA for the CDR3: TGTGCCAGTAGTATAGCGGGCTCTGGAAACACCATATATTTT.

The J gene is TRBJ1-1, the V gene TRBV7-9, with D possibly TRBD1 on 6 matching bases. Germline V gene data show CDR1 as SEHNR and CDR2 as FQNEAQ (reference sequence). The CDR3 runs to 15 residues. V was shortened by 5 bases and J by 0 bases, with 13 bases between the two germline ends. In DNA, the CDR3 is TGTGCCAGCAGCCCATACCAGGGGTTGAACACTGAAGCTTTCTTT. Residues: CASSPYQGLNTEAFF. Full variable domain (outside the CDR3, taken from reference TRBV7-9 and TRBJ1-1): DTGVSQNPRHKITKRGQNVTFRCDPISEHNRLYWYRQTLGQGPEFLTYFQNEAQLEKSRLLSDRFSAERPKGSFSTLEIQRTEQGDSAMYLCASSPYQGLNTEAFFGQGTRLTVV.